This T cell receptor (beta chain) derives from a study of blood T cell repertoires in COVID-19. The cohort comprised adults aged roughly 18 to 95 years residing in some 24 US areas. J lost 2 bases, V lost 2 bases, and 15 bases had no gene match. Looked up from germline, CDR1 is SGHRS and CDR2 is YFSETQ. CDR3 length: 18 residues. Sequencing was performed with immunoSEQ multiplex PCR; in TCRdb, only in-frame clones are kept and a portion is missing. The table shows some 200,000 clones, with roughly 85% occurring only once. This chain joins TRBV5-1 and TRBJ1-1, with 7 bases that match TRBD1. The clonotype was recovered from a woman between 45 and 65 years old who had been exposed to COVID-19. The sample consisted of PBMCs or T cells enriched from blood (not recorded which). The CDR3 DNA reads TGCGCCAGCAGCTTCGATCCGGGACAGACTAGGGTCAACACTGAAGCTTTCTTT. Residues: CASSFDPGQTRVNTEAFF. The variable domain in full, completed from reference TRBV5-1 and TRBJ1-1, reads KAGVTQTPRYLIKTRGQQVTLSCSPISGHRSVSWYQQTPGQGLQFLFEYFSETQRNKGNFPGRFSGRQFSNSRSEMNVSTLELGDSALYLCASSFDPGQTRVNTEAFFGQGTRLTVV.